This T cell receptor beta chain is from a study of OX40 agonist ivuxolimab in advanced cancers. General notes on the study: The costimulatory receptor OX40 (CD134) was targeted by ivuxolimab, a fully human IgG2 agonistic monoclonal antibody. Intravenous ivuxolimab was administered to patients every 2 weeks at six dose levels: 0.01, 0.1, 0.3, 1.5, 3 and 10 mg/kg. Of the approximately 50 dose-escalation patients, hepatocellular carcinoma was present in approximately 20, melanoma in approximately 15, renal cell carcinoma in 9 and head and neck cancer in 9. In the dose-escalation cohort, 82.7% of patients were male, and the mean age was around 60 years, with a range of about 20 to 90. Patients were allowed to have had prior anti-PD-1, anti-PD-L1 or anti-CTLA-4 therapy, and roughly 40% of the dose-escalation patients had previously received checkpoint inhibitors. Partial responses occurred in three dose-escalation patients, of whom one had hepatocellular carcinoma and two had cutaneous melanoma. The purpose of peripheral TCRbeta sequencing was to test whether ivuxolimab changed TCR sequence diversity and led to clonal T-cell expansion. The paper covers the monotherapy dose-escalation part of the phase I ivuxolimab trial, which included N of about 50 patients.

Summary of the overall study and its limitations: Partial responders in the 0.1-3.0 mg/kg groups had among the lowest normalized peripheral clonal expansion, especially among CD8+ T cells. The antigen specificity of the peripheral T cells that underwent clonal expansion was not determined. Low levels of normalized T-cell clonal expansion were also shown by some nonresponding patients. After ivuxolimab, expanded clones were on average more numerous among CD8+ T cells than among CD4+ T cells. At doses of 0.1 to 3.0 mg/kg, clonal expansion of both CD4+ and CD8+ T cells in blood was seen between baseline and week 6.

Of note for this clone: Its target antigen remains unknown. Base qualities are not recorded, but no much larger clone differs from it by a single base.

To sequence the TCRbeta CDR3 region, genomic DNA was isolated from the sorted cells. TCRbeta CDR3 regions were sequenced using the immunoSEQ Assay. Drawn from immuneACCESS, this table holds only the in-frame rearrangements with V and J called that TCRdb kept. Clones are partly lost; checked studies trace under half to an unresolved V gene and leave the rest unexplained. For this sample there are approximately 120,000 clones; approximately 90% appear just once. The top ten constitute under 0.9% of the sample. Measured from the cysteine to the phenylalanine, the CDR3 is 17 residues long. Kept here is only the CDR3 DNA, which spans 51 bases and is read in frame from base 1. V is pared back by 1 base and J by 5 bases, with 18 bases lying between the germline termini. From a lookup of the germline V gene (reference sequence), CDR1 and CDR2 are SEHNR and FQNEAQ. Patients with autoimmune disease history or receiving systemic immunosuppression were excluded from the trial. Peripheral blood for TCR sequencing was collected from all dose cohorts at baseline, on cycle 4 day 1, and on cycle 7 day 1. The samples were taken from a phase I, first-in-human, multicenter, open-label dose-escalation trial of ivuxolimab. Adults with locally advanced or metastatic melanoma, renal cell carcinoma, hepatocellular carcinoma or head and neck squamous cell carcinoma were enrolled in the trial. Before TCR sequencing, CD4+ T cells and CD8+ T cells from peripheral blood were sorted into separate populations.

The TCR was taken from an adult with an advanced solid tumor such as melanoma, head and neck, liver or kidney cancer. The chain is assembled from TRBV7-9 and TRBJ1-5; 5 matching bases give a weak D call of TRBD1. Sequences were derived from CD4+ or CD8+ T cells sorted from blood, sampled in a trial of the OX40 agonist ivuxolimab. The CDR3 protein: CASSLGQGRAGYQPQHF. The DNA reads as follows: TGTGCCAGCAGCTTAGGCCAGGGTAGAGCTGGGTATCAGCCCCAGCATTTT.